The 21 T cell receptor beta chains listed next were all sequenced from one sample in a study of neurological immune-mediated disorders. TCRdb processed the 5' RACE reads anew with MiXCR; each CDR3 protein has one entry. The sample lists about 55,000 distinct CDR3 sequences; less than 5% were seen once. The sample consisted of PBMCs. These receptors were taken from a man aged 50 to 60 with multiple sclerosis.

The V call is TRBV20-1, the J call TRBJ1-5; D is ambiguous. CDR3 size: 12 residues. V was cut by 6 bases and J by 0 bases, with 6 bases left in between. Germline CDR1 and CDR2: DFQATT and SNEGSKA (reference sequence). The CDR3 DNA sequence: TGCAGTGCGTTAGCTAGCAATCAGCCCCAGCATTTT. Its protein is CSALASNQPQHF.

This clonotype occurred a few times. An end of the junction differs from the germline gene, which may be a read error. The chain couples TRBV9 to TRBJ1-5, with no clear D. The CDR3 is 13 amino acids. CDR1 and CDR2 (germline): SGDLS, YYNGEE. The CDR3 spells CASSAHSNQPQNF. CDR3 DNA sequence: TGTGCCAGCAGTGCCCATAGCAATCAGCCCCAGAATTTT.

This clonotype has at least ten counts. The chain has TRBV29-1 and TRBJ2-3, with a tentative D call TRBD2 (6 bases). The ends were cut back, 6 bases at V and 1 base at J, with 11 bases in the middle. Germline CDR1 and CDR2: SQVTM and ANQGSEA. CDR3 length: 13 amino acids. CDR3 DNA: TGCAGCGTCGGGGGTAGAGGCACAGATACGCAGTATTTT. Its translation is CSVGGRGTDTQYF.

This clonotype was seen only a few times. The junction departs from the called germline gene at one end, perhaps through a read error. The genes are TRBV3-1 and TRBJ1-5; 9 nucleotides line up with TRBD1. Germline CDR1 reads LGHDT; CDR2 reads YNNKEL (reference sequence). This CDR3 is built from 15 residues. The CDR3 DNA follows: TGTGCCAGCAGCCACGGACAGGGGAACAATCAGCCCCAGAATTTT. Protein: CASSHGQGNNQPQNF.

There are many counts of this clonotype. The chain has TRBV27 and TRBJ2-7; TRBD2 is a possible D gene (6 bases). The CDR3 extends over 16 amino acids. CDR1 and CDR2 (germline): MNHEY, SMNVEV (reference sequence). V was pared by 5 bases and J by 4 bases, with 21 bases between. The chain's CDR3 is CASSPYPPRENYEQYF. The CDR3 nucleotides read TGTGCCAGCAGTCCTTACCCCCCCCGGGAGAATTACGAGCAGTACTTC.

This clonotype occurred many times. The V gene is TRBV18, the J gene TRBJ1-1; D unclear. The germline V and J ends were trimmed by 3 bases and 6 bases, with 14 bases remaining between them. The CDR3 extends over 14 amino acids. Germline V gene data show CDR1 as KGHSH and CDR2 as LQKENI. This chain's CDR3 is CASSPRSTEAEAFF. The CDR3 DNA reads as TGTGCCAGCTCACCGAGGTCTACGGAGGCTGAAGCTTTCTTT.

There are many counts of this clonotype. DNA of the CDR3: TGTGCCAGCAGCGCGACATCGGGACAGGGGTTGGGCGAGCAGTACTTC. Residues: CASSATSGQGLGEQYF. V usage is TRBV7-9 and J usage is TRBJ2-7, with 10 bases aligning to TRBD1. Germline V gene lookup returns CDR1 SEHNR and CDR2 FQNEAQ (reference sequence). The CDR3 is 16 amino acids. V was clipped by 5 bases and J by 6 bases; unmatched bases: 13.

This clonotype has at least ten counts. The chain has TRBV28 and TRBJ2-2, with a weak D call TRBD2 (6 bases). The V end lost 8 bases, the J end lost 4 bases, and 17 bases lay between the germline ends. The CDR3 spans 15 residues. Germline CDR1 reads MDHEN; CDR2 reads SYDVKM. Here the CDR3 DNA reads TGTGCCAGCTACGCCGGGGGTGGTCCCACCGGGGAGCTGTTTTTT. Amino acids: CASYAGGGPTGELFF.

This clonotype was recorded at least ten times. The junction and the germline gene differ at one end; a read error may be behind it. The chain uses TRBV25-1 and TRBJ1-5, with D unresolved. The CDR3 covers 12 residues. Per germline, CDR1 MGHDK and CDR2 SYGVNS. The CDR3 bases are TGTGCCAGCAGTGCCCCAAATCAGCCCCAGAATTTT. It yields the protein CASSAPNQPQNF.

This clonotype was seen many times. The chain uses TRBV9 and TRBJ2-2, with D possibly TRBD2 on 5 matching bases. Trimming took off 4 bases at V and 0 bases at J, with 16 bases between the two ends. CDR3 length: 17 amino acids. The germline V gene has CDR1 SGDLS and CDR2 YYNGEE. CDR3 DNA sequence: TGTGCCAGCAGCCCCCGGCTGCGGGCCTCGAACACCGGGGAGCTGTTTTTT. This sequence encodes CASSPRLRASNTGELFF.

In regard to this clonotype: This likely comes from a read error, as the CDR3 has no conserved phenylalanine or tryptophan at its end. This chain uses TRBV6-5 with TRBJ2-5; the D call may be TRBD1 or TRBD2 (5 bases each). The CDR3 spans 15 residues. Deletions cut 5 bases from V and 3 bases from J, with 16 bases between. The germline V gene encodes CDR1 MNHEY and CDR2 SVGAGI. In DNA, the CDR3 is TGTGCCAGCAGTACTCTGGGGGAAGGAGAAGAGACCCAGTACCTC. Amino acids: CASSTLGEGEETQYL.

This clonotype was found many times. The V and J genes are TRBV12-3 or TRBV12-4 and TRBJ1-2, with 10 bases matching TRBD1. V shed 5 bases and J 8 bases; nucleotides not matched to a gene: 8. The CDR3 consists of 14 residues. CDR3 in DNA: TGTGCCAGCAGTCTCGCGACAGGGGGCGACGGCTACACCTTC. Amino acid sequence: CASSLATGGDGYTF.

This clonotype was observed a handful of times. This rearrangement joins TRBV6-1 to TRBJ2-7, with 7 positions matching TRBD2. Looked up from germline, CDR1 is MNHNS and CDR2 is SASEGT. The junction had 3 bases not matched to a gene; V was cut back by 1 base and J by 3 bases. The CDR3 contains 14 residues. The CDR3 loop reads CASSEVGGVYEQYF. CDR3 bases: TGTGCCAGCAGTGAAGTTGGGGGGGTCTACGAGCAGTACTTC.

This clonotype showed up just a few times. The gene calls are TRBV5-1 and TRBJ1-6; TRBD1 is a possible D gene (5 bases). Germline V gene data show CDR1 as SGHRS and CDR2 as YFSETQ. This CDR3 comprises 15 residues. With 0 bases removed from V and 9 bases from J, the gap between germline ends came to 13 bases. The CDR3 sequence: CASSLGGRERSPLHF. Written as DNA, the CDR3 is TGCGCCAGCAGCTTGGGCGGCAGGGAACGTTCACCCCTCCACTTT.

This clonotype has at least ten counts. The chain recombines TRBV7-2 with TRBJ2-3; 8 bases are shared with TRBD1. V was pared by 3 bases and J by 3 bases, with 5 bases of the junction left unmatched. Germline V lookup: CDR1 SGHTA, CDR2 FQGNSA. CDR3 length: 15 residues. CDR3 in amino acids: CASSLTGVHTDTQYF. CDR3 in DNA: TGTGCCAGCAGCTTGACAGGGGTTCATACAGATACGCAGTATTTT.

This clonotype was recorded many times. The genes are TRBV15 and TRBJ1-2; TRBD1 might be the D (6 bases). The CDR3 is made up of 15 amino acids. Germline CDR1 reads LNHNV; CDR2 reads YYDKDF (reference sequence). Trimming took 4 bases from V and 8 from J, leaving 20 bases between them. CDR3 region: CATSTGTQNLLGYTF. The DNA for the CDR3 is TGTGCCACCAGCACCGGGACACAGAATTTGTTGGGCTACACCTTC.

This clonotype was detected many times. J is TRBJ2-7 and V is TRBV28; D possibly uses TRBD1 or TRBD2 (8 bases each). The V and J ends lost 3 bases and 4 bases respectively, with 19 bases between them. CDR3 size: 16 residues. Germline values: CDR1 MDHEN, CDR2 SYDVKM. The CDR3 protein is CASSLQGARLAYEQYF. The DNA for the CDR3 is TGTGCCAGCAGTTTGCAGGGGGCGAGACTAGCGTACGAGCAGTACTTC.

This clonotype was seen many times. This chain joins TRBV27 and TRBJ1-1; no clear D gene. V was clipped by 7 bases and J by 11 bases, with 14 bases between them. Germline lookup yields CDR1 MNHEY and CDR2 SMNVEV (reference sequence). This CDR3 spans 11 amino acids. The CDR3 sequence: CASNPIGRAFF. CDR3 bases: TGTGCCAGCAACCCAATTGGTAGGGCTTTCTTT.

This clonotype was counted at least ten times. The chain is built from TRBV6-6 and TRBJ2-5; the D gene could be TRBD1 or TRBD2 (5 bases each). This CDR3 is built from 13 residues. Looked up from germline, CDR1 is MNHNY and CDR2 is SVGAGI (reference sequence). V dropped 2 bases and J dropped 5 bases, with 9 bases sitting between them. This CDR3 is CASSYRDPETQYF. CDR3 sequence (DNA): TGTGCCAGCAGTTACCGGGACCCGGAGACCCAGTACTTC.

This clonotype was found many times. V usage is TRBV29-1 and J usage is TRBJ2-1, with 7 positions matching TRBD1. Germline values: CDR1 SQVTM, CDR2 ANQGSEA. With 6 bases clipped from V and 2 bases from J, the junction kept 4 bases outside the gene matches. This CDR3 contains 13 residues. The chain's CDR3 is CSVDRGPYNEQFF. The CDR3 DNA sequence: TGCAGCGTCGATAGGGGGCCCTACAATGAGCAGTTCTTC.

This clonotype was seen more than once but under ten times. The V gene is TRBV6-1, the J gene TRBJ2-5; perhaps TRBD2 as D (5 bases). Germline V gene lookup returns CDR1 MNHNS and CDR2 SASEGT. V lost 0 bases, J lost 0 bases, and 8 bases lay in between. The CDR3 has 15 residues. CDR3 DNA: TGTGCCAGCAGTGAAGCTTGGCGGGACCAAGAGACCCAGTACTTC. Its translation: CASSEAWRDQETQYF.